A single T cell receptor (beta chain) is shown here with its context. The repertoire was sequenced with immunoSEQ multiplex PCR; TCRdb's copy has only in-frame clones and lacks some. The sample lists hundreds of thousands of clones; around 87% were seen once. These data are taken from a study of shared T cell receptors in the human thymus. CDR3 length: 14 residues. V shed 5 bases and J 7 bases; nucleotides not matched to a gene: 7. Germline values: CDR1 KGHSH, CDR2 LQKENI. In addition, the sample was reused for a study of human thymus T cells. That source reports: Serving as donors were healthy Finnish infants, each of whom was having open corrective surgery for congenital heart defects. The thymus was resected at corrective cardiac surgery. Highly overlapping thymic repertoires in unrelated individuals were reported by related research.

V gene TRBV18 combines with J gene TRBJ1-2, with TRBD1 matching 10 bases. The material sequenced was thymocytes. The sequence was obtained from a boy less than two years old with a congenital heart defect. The CDR3 sequence: CASSVGQGPGGYTF. Here the CDR3 DNA reads TGTGCCAGCTCAGTGGGACAGGGGCCGGGTGGCTACACCTTC.